These T cell receptor beta chains were read from a single sample in a study of blood T cell repertoires in COVID-19. Some clones are missing from TCRdb's copy, which holds only in-frame ones; the method was immunoSEQ multiplex PCR. The data contain hundreds of thousands of clones, around 90% of them singletons. The specimen was PBMCs or T cells enriched from blood (not recorded which). These receptors all come from a woman aged 25 to 45 with acute COVID-19. Both conserved end residues are part of each CDR3. The order of the fields is D gene, V gene, J gene, CDR3 protein. D genes are given only for firm matches.

d_gene: -; v_gene: TRBV1; j_gene: TRBJ2-3; CDR3aa: CTSSQDPSGGSTDTQYF
d_gene: -; v_gene: TRBV7-9; j_gene: TRBJ2-7; CDR3aa: CASTLVPSYEQYF
d_gene: -; v_gene: TRBV5-1; j_gene: TRBJ1-3; CDR3aa: CASSLAGNSGNTIYF
d_gene: -; v_gene: TRBV28; j_gene: TRBJ2-2; CDR3aa: CASSSAGQPNTGELFF
d_gene: TRBD1; v_gene: TRBV7-2; j_gene: TRBJ2-5; CDR3aa: CASSPEDRAGQETQYF
d_gene: -; v_gene: TRBV15; j_gene: TRBJ1-1; CDR3aa: CATSRDIGGLTIMNTEAFF
d_gene: TRBD1; v_gene: TRBV20-1; j_gene: TRBJ1-2; CDR3aa: CSVTGVRGYTF
d_gene: TRBD1; v_gene: TRBV14; j_gene: TRBJ2-7; CDR3aa: CASSPDRVHEQYF
d_gene: -; v_gene: TRBV20-1; j_gene: TRBJ2-1; CDR3aa: CSAPLSGGQFF
d_gene: TRBD2; v_gene: TRBV14; j_gene: TRBJ2-1; CDR3aa: CASSQRRLAGHNEQFF
d_gene: -; v_gene: TRBV4-1; j_gene: TRBJ2-7; CDR3aa: CASSQEATYEQYF
d_gene: TRBD1; v_gene: TRBV6-5; j_gene: TRBJ1-2; CDR3aa: CASRGQAPSGYTF
d_gene: TRBD1; v_gene: TRBV19; j_gene: TRBJ2-2; CDR3aa: CASSTTGGSTGELFF
d_gene: -; v_gene: TRBV28; j_gene: TRBJ2-5; CDR3aa: CASRGQVIQETQYF
d_gene: TRBD1; v_gene: TRBV27; j_gene: TRBJ2-1; CDR3aa: CASSPRPGQGPEQFF
d_gene: TRBD1; v_gene: TRBV29-1; j_gene: TRBJ2-7; CDR3aa: CSVEVPGQVAYEQYF
d_gene: TRBD2; v_gene: TRBV11-1; j_gene: TRBJ2-7; CDR3aa: CASSPTSGGTYEQYF
d_gene: TRBD1; v_gene: TRBV2; j_gene: TRBJ2-1; CDR3aa: CASSEIGTGENEQFF
d_gene: TRBD1; v_gene: TRBV7-2; j_gene: TRBJ1-2; CDR3aa: CASSLSGGQGASNYGYTF
d_gene: TRBD1; v_gene: TRBV12-3/TRBV12-4; j_gene: TRBJ1-1; CDR3aa: CASRDRVNTEAFF
d_gene: TRBD1; v_gene: TRBV5-4; j_gene: TRBJ1-6; CDR3aa: CASSLETGGRSPLHF
d_gene: -; v_gene: TRBV28; j_gene: TRBJ1-1; CDR3aa: CASSSPGGTEAFF
d_gene: TRBD2; v_gene: TRBV7-8; j_gene: TRBJ2-1; CDR3aa: CASSFRAGVGNEQFF
d_gene: TRBD1; v_gene: TRBV2; j_gene: TRBJ2-5; CDR3aa: CASTLTGQREETQYF
d_gene: -; v_gene: TRBV29-1; j_gene: TRBJ2-7; CDR3aa: CSAGEQIAYEQYF
d_gene: -; v_gene: TRBV19; j_gene: TRBJ1-5; CDR3aa: CASSLPPQRNQPQHF
d_gene: -; v_gene: TRBV3-1/TRBV3-2; j_gene: TRBJ1-5; CDR3aa: CASSQGLSNQPQHF
d_gene: -; v_gene: TRBV9; j_gene: TRBJ2-2; CDR3aa: CASSLRRQVRRSGELFF
d_gene: -; v_gene: TRBV12-3/TRBV12-4; j_gene: TRBJ1-1; CDR3aa: CASSSLDRRAFF
d_gene: TRBD2; v_gene: TRBV19; j_gene: TRBJ2-3; CDR3aa: CASSLLAGGSTDTQYF
d_gene: -; v_gene: TRBV6-2/TRBV6-3; j_gene: TRBJ1-5; CDR3aa: CASSPTRFNQPQHF
d_gene: TRBD1; v_gene: TRBV4-1; j_gene: TRBJ1-4; CDR3aa: CASSQDADRALNEKLFF
d_gene: -; v_gene: TRBV3-1/TRBV3-2; j_gene: TRBJ2-1; CDR3aa: CASSPKQKQFF
d_gene: TRBD1; v_gene: TRBV29-1; j_gene: TRBJ2-1; CDR3aa: CSVEAGQVNYNEQFF
d_gene: TRBD1; v_gene: TRBV13; j_gene: TRBJ2-1; CDR3aa: CASSTNFRDRVNNEQFF
d_gene: -; v_gene: TRBV5-1; j_gene: TRBJ1-1; CDR3aa: CASSRIEQTEAFF
d_gene: TRBD1; v_gene: TRBV15; j_gene: TRBJ1-4; CDR3aa: CATSNRDRGNEKLFF
d_gene: TRBD2; v_gene: TRBV2; j_gene: TRBJ2-5; CDR3aa: CASLLAGGQETQYF
d_gene: TRBD1; v_gene: TRBV6-4; j_gene: TRBJ1-2; CDR3aa: CASSPGQGARYTF
d_gene: TRBD1; v_gene: TRBV11-3; j_gene: TRBJ2-2; CDR3aa: CASSLAGGTSTGELFF
d_gene: TRBD1; v_gene: TRBV5-8; j_gene: TRBJ2-3; CDR3aa: CASSPTGGSTDTQYF
d_gene: TRBD1; v_gene: TRBV18; j_gene: TRBJ2-1; CDR3aa: CASSRQGDNEQFF
d_gene: -; v_gene: TRBV5-8; j_gene: TRBJ1-2; CDR3aa: CASSLVMVVGGPSYGYTF
d_gene: TRBD1; v_gene: TRBV4-1; j_gene: TRBJ2-5; CDR3aa: CASSQGDSNQETQYF
d_gene: TRBD1; v_gene: TRBV19; j_gene: TRBJ1-1; CDR3aa: CASTRFGTVGMNTEAFF
d_gene: -; v_gene: TRBV29-1; j_gene: TRBJ1-1; CDR3aa: CSVCRGAEVSEAFF
d_gene: -; v_gene: TRBV11-3; j_gene: TRBJ2-7; CDR3aa: CASSLDSTAGYEQYF
d_gene: -; v_gene: TRBV6-5; j_gene: TRBJ2-2; CDR3aa: CASGSTGSTGELFF
d_gene: -; v_gene: TRBV10-3; j_gene: TRBJ2-1; CDR3aa: CAISERGGAGNEQFF
d_gene: TRBD2; v_gene: TRBV20-1; j_gene: TRBJ2-7; CDR3aa: CSAKTSGERYF
d_gene: -; v_gene: TRBV28; j_gene: TRBJ2-3; CDR3aa: CASSLMAGSNTQYF
d_gene: TRBD1; v_gene: TRBV10-3; j_gene: TRBJ1-3; CDR3aa: CAITGGQAGNTIYF
d_gene: -; v_gene: TRBV7-2; j_gene: TRBJ2-7; CDR3aa: CASSPSGLYEQYF
d_gene: -; v_gene: TRBV6-5; j_gene: TRBJ2-7; CDR3aa: CASSYSGTLYEQYF
d_gene: -; v_gene: TRBV28; j_gene: TRBJ2-1; CDR3aa: CASSPRLESLGYNEQFF
d_gene: -; v_gene: TRBV27; j_gene: TRBJ1-1; CDR3aa: CASSWAPGGGTGTEAFF